The 17 T cell receptor beta chains reported below all come from one sample, sequenced in a study of T cell changes during pregnancy in multiple sclerosis. Clones were read by immunoSEQ multiplex PCR, and TCRdb kept only the in-frame ones, dropping some. The sample lists tens of thousands of clones; over 80% were seen once. The sample in question was peripheral blood, obtained in the third trimester of pregnancy. The origin of the receptors is a female donor in good health, enrolled as a control in a pregnancy study.

The V gene is TRBV5-1, the J gene TRBJ2-7, with D possibly matching TRBD1 (6 bases). V was shortened by 3 bases and J by 3 bases, with 16 bases between the two germline ends. CDR3 size: 15 residues. Germline V gene sequence: CDR1 SGHRS, CDR2 YFSETQ. The CDR3 here is CASSSLGDTFYEQYF. CDR3 in DNA: TGCGCCAGCAGCTCGTTGGGGGACACCTTCTACGAGCAGTACTTC.

In this sample, this clone turned up a few times. The J gene is TRBJ1-2, the V gene TRBV7-2; TRBD1 matches at 8 bases. This CDR3 is 16 amino acids long. J lost 4 bases, V lost 0 bases, and 7 bases had no gene match. Germline V gene data show CDR1 as SGHTA and CDR2 as FQGNSA. The CDR3 DNA reads TGTGCCAGCAGCTTAGCAAGGGACAGGACTGTCTATGGCTACACCTTC. As protein: CASSLARDRTVYGYTF.

This clone occurred once. This chain links TRBV9 with TRBJ2-7, with 8 bases matching TRBD1. CDR3 length equals 12 residues. The germline V gene has CDR1 SGDLS and CDR2 YYNGEE. Trimming removed 4 bases from V and 6 bases from J; junction bases left unmatched: 3. The CDR3 DNA reads TGTGCCAGCAGCCCAGGGGGCTCCGAGCAGTACTTC. Translation: CASSPGGSEQYF.

This clone was recorded once. The chain couples TRBV11-2 to TRBJ2-5, with a possible D match to TRBD1 (5 bases). Looked up from germline, CDR1 is SGHAT and CDR2 is FQNNGV. This CDR3 is built from 15 residues. The V and J ends lost 0 bases and 5 bases respectively, with 13 bases between them. The DNA of the CDR3 is TGTGCCAGCAGCTTAGATCAGGGAAGGGTGGAGACCCAGTACTTC. It specifies CASSLDQGRVETQYF.

The chain joins TRBV6-6 to TRBJ2-7, with D hard to call. The CDR3 spans 15 residues. V was clipped by 2 bases and J by 3 bases, with 14 bases between them. The germline V gene encodes CDR1 MNHNY and CDR2 SVGAGI (reference sequence). This CDR3 is CASSYPEMISYEQYF. The CDR3 DNA is TGTGCCAGCAGTTACCCTGAGATGATAAGCTACGAGCAGTACTTC.

J is TRBJ1-5 and V is TRBV2; D uncertain. Germline V gene data show CDR1 as SNHLY and CDR2 as FYNNEI. The CDR3 covers 14 residues. V dropped 5 bases and J dropped 8 bases, with 16 bases sitting between them. Written as DNA, the CDR3 is TGTGCCAGCAGTACCTTTAGACTCGGGGAGCCCCAGCATTTT. This translates into CASSTFRLGEPQHF.

This clone was seen a single time. The J gene is TRBJ1-4, the V gene TRBV28, with TRBD1 as a possible D gene (6 bases). Deletions cut 2 bases from V and 7 bases from J, with 17 bases between. CDR1 and CDR2 (germline): MDHEN, SYDVKM. CDR3 length: 16 residues. CDR3 nucleotides: TGTGCCAGCAGTTTACCCATACAGGGCCTGGGTGAAAAACTGTTTTTT. Its translation is CASSLPIQGLGEKLFF.

J is TRBJ2-7 and V is TRBV6-1; 7 bases agree with TRBD2. Germline CDR1 is MNHNS and CDR2 is SASEGT. This CDR3 is built from 14 residues. With 5 bases clipped from V and 6 bases from J, the junction kept 10 bases outside the gene matches. CDR3 nucleotide sequence: TGTGCCAGCAGTCAGGGAGGGGAGTTCGGCGAGCAGTACTTC. Protein product: CASSQGGEFGEQYF.

V is TRBV7-3 and J is TRBJ2-3; D unclear. Germline lookup yields CDR1 SGHTA and CDR2 FQGTGA. This CDR3 contains 13 residues. Trimming cost V 5 bases and J 7 bases, with 13 bases left between them. CDR3 protein: CASSLGVGYTQYF. As DNA, the CDR3 is TGTGCCAGCAGCCTCGGAGTTGGCTATACGCAGTATTTT.

V usage is TRBV7-6 and J usage is TRBJ2-5, with D possibly TRBD2 on 6 matching bases. In germline, CDR1 is SGHVS, CDR2 FNYEAQ. V lost 5 bases and J 2 bases, leaving 15 bases between the germline ends. The CDR3 is 15 amino acids. CDR3 sequence reads: CASSTGPSGQETQYF. As DNA, the CDR3 is TGTGCCAGCAGCACCGGACCAAGCGGGCAAGAGACCCAGTACTTC.

The chain joins TRBV5-4 to TRBJ2-2; TRBD1 is a possible D gene (6 bases). With 3 bases removed from V and 5 bases from J, the gap between germline ends came to 20 bases. The CDR3 is made up of 17 amino acids. The germline CDR1 and CDR2 sequences are SGHNT and YYREEE (reference sequence). The CDR3 nucleotides read TGTGCCAGCAGCTCGAAATCGACCGGGACAATAACCGGGGAGCTGTTTTTT. Translating it yields CASSSKSTGTITGELFF. The full variable domain, rest sourced from reference TRBV5-4 and TRBJ2-2, is ETGVTQSPTHLIKTRGQQVTLRCSSQSGHNTVSWYQQALGQGPQFIFQYYREEENGRGNFPPRFSGLQFPNYSSELNVNALELDDSALYLCASSSKSTGTITGELFFGEGSRLTVL.

The chain combines TRBV6-1 with TRBJ2-7, with TRBD1 matching 7 bases. Per the germline V gene, CDR1 is MNHNS and CDR2 is SASEGT. The J segment lost 6 bases and the V segment lost 6 bases, leaving 8 bases of the junction unmatched. The CDR3 totals 13 residues. CDR3 region: CASRTTGAGEQYF. DNA for the CDR3: TGTGCCAGCAGAACTACAGGGGCGGGCGAGCAGTACTTC.

The V gene is TRBV5-6, the J gene TRBJ2-1; 8 positions agree with TRBD2. J gave up 4 bases and V 2 bases, and 2 bases lay outside the gene matches. The CDR3 covers 14 residues. Germline CDR1 reads SGHDT; CDR2 reads YYEEEE. CDR3 region: CASSFTSGYNEQFF. CDR3 nucleotides: TGTGCCAGCAGCTTCACTAGCGGATACAATGAGCAGTTCTTC.

This clone was detected once. The genes are TRBV18 and TRBJ2-1; 11 bases are shared with TRBD2. The junction had 2 bases not matched to a gene; V was cut back by 4 bases and J by 0 bases. The V gene's germline CDR1 is KGHSH and CDR2 LQKENI. The CDR3 runs to 16 residues. The CDR3 coding sequence is TGTGCCAGCTCACGACTAGCGGGGTTCTCCTACAATGAGCAGTTCTTC. Translation gives CASSRLAGFSYNEQFF.

This sequence joins TRBV4-2 and TRBJ1-5; D not resolved. Germline assignment: CDR1 LGHNA and CDR2 YNFKEQ. There are 17 residues in the CDR3. With 3 bases removed from V and 5 bases from J, the gap between germline ends came to 20 bases. The CDR3 loop reads CASSHEAQAGLDQPQHF. CDR3 DNA: TGTGCCAGCAGCCACGAAGCCCAGGCGGGGTTGGATCAGCCCCAGCATTTT.

Here the CDR3 reads CASSPARDSYGYTF. Here the CDR3 DNA reads TGTGCCAGCTCACCCGCACGAGACAGCTATGGCTACACCTTC. The chain couples TRBV18 to TRBJ1-2; TRBD1 might be the D (5 bases). V was trimmed by 3 bases and J by 4 bases, leaving 12 bases between them. Germline CDR1 reads KGHSH; CDR2 reads LQKENI. This CDR3 is built from 14 residues.

This sequence joins TRBV27 and TRBJ1-5; tentatively, D is TRBD1 (6 bases). V was clipped by 6 bases and J by 5 bases, with 8 bases between them. The CDR3 runs 12 residues. Germline CDR1 and CDR2: MNHEY and SMNVEV (reference sequence). The CDR3 loop is CASRSGDQPQHF. The CDR3 DNA reads TGTGCCAGCAGGTCAGGGGATCAGCCCCAGCATTTT.